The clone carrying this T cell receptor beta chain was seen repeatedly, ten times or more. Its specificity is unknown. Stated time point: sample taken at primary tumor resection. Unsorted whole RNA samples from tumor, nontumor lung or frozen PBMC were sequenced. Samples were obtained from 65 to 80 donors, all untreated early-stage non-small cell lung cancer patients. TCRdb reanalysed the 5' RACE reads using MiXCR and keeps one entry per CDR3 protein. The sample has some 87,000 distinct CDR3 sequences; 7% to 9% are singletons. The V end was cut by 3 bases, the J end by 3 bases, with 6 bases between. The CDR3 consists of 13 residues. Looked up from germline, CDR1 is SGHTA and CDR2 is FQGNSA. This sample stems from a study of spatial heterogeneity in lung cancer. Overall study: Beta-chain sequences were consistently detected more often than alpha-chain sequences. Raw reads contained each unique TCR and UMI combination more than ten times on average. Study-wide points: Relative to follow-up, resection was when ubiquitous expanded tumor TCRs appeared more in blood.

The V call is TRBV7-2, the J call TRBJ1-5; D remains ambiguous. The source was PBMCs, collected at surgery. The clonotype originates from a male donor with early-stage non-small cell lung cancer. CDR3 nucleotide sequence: TGTGCCAGCAGCTTGTCCGCCAATCAGCCCCAGCATTTT. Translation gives CASSLSANQPQHF.